This T cell receptor (beta chain) originates from a study of chemoradiotherapy in HPV16-positive cancers. Looking at the study overall: A couple of HPV16-positive patients' cells yielded candidate HPV-specific clones and common motifs.

Using immunoSEQ multiplex PCR, the repertoire was profiled, and TCRdb retains in-frame clones only, with some absent. The repertoire has fewer than 16,000 clones, over 70% of them found once; the top ten carry roughly 9.6%. A remark on this clone: Its target is unknown.

The CDR3 runs to 16 residues. V dropped 4 bases and J dropped 5; count of bases not matched to a gene: 7. Germline CDR1 reads MGHRA; CDR2 reads YSYEKL. Repertoires were sampled repeatedly during chemoradiotherapy. Regarding the study as a whole: During treatment, candidate HPV-specific clones and E7-related motifs expanded in tumor. Better recurrence-free survival went with HPV-responsive T-cell expansion in HPV16-positive patients.

This sample was gathered from a patient who underwent chemoradiotherapy. This receptor was identified in a human donor with HPV-associated anogenital cancer. The chain recombines TRBV4-1 with TRBJ1-3; 11 bases align to TRBD1. The CDR3 sequence: CASSPAGQGARNTIYF. CDR3 bases: TGCGCCAGCAGCCCAGCCGGACAGGGGGCAAGAAACACCATATATTTT.